This T cell receptor (beta chain) was documented in a study of CD8+CD57+ T cells in acquired aplastic anemia. Overall study: The DNA of sorted CD4+ and CD8+ cells averaged approximately 2.9 ug.

Investigators profiled TCR beta VDJ and CDR3 from genomic DNA template. In TCRdb, the reads were re-called with MiXCR into one record per CDR3 protein. This table holds a few hundred thousand distinct CDR3 sequences, approximately 82% found once. The authors sequenced patients whose flow cytometry had shown CD8+CD57+ cell expansion. Germline V gene data show CDR1 as SQVTM and CDR2 as ANQGSEA. V was trimmed by 7 bases and J by 4 bases, leaving 10 bases between them. The CDR3 has 11 residues. The material sequenced was sorted CD4+, CD8+, or CD8+CD57+ T cells (not recorded which) from PBMCs. This receptor was taken from a human donor with aplastic anemia. The rearrangement links TRBV29-1 to TRBJ1-2, with D maybe TRBD1 (6 bases). CDR3 coding DNA: TGCAGCGCACAGGGTTCCTATGGCTACACCTTC. Translation gives CSAQGSYGYTF.